What follows is one TCR beta chain and its context. The CDR3 runs to 14 residues. V gave up 3 bases and J gave up 2 bases, with 11 bases separating them. The V gene's germline CDR1 is SQVTM and CDR2 ANQGSEA. This entry belongs to a study of T cell changes during pregnancy in multiple sclerosis. TCRdb's table, derived via immunoSEQ multiplex PCR, lists solely in-frame clones and lacks some. Here the sample spans 45,000 to 50,000 clones, around 92% being singletons. The sequence was obtained from a female donor with multiple sclerosis, enrolled in a pregnancy study. The J gene is TRBJ2-1, the V gene TRBV29-1, with a weak D call TRBD2 (6 bases). Sequencing was performed on CD8+ T cells from peripheral blood mononuclear cells, taken after pregnancy. The CDR3 loop is CSVDGRGPYNEQFF. Written as DNA, the CDR3 is TGCAGCGTTGACGGGCGGGGTCCCTACAATGAGCAGTTCTTC.